Listed below are T cell receptor beta chains from one sample, sequenced in a study of control samples from healthy donors and cancer patients. The protocol was immunoSEQ multiplex PCR, while the TCRdb copy is restricted to in-frame clones and leaves out a portion. The sample yields tens of thousands of clones, around 91% seen once. Material: PBMCs. Receptors originate from a man in his 60s with colorectal cancer. Each CDR3 is given with its conserved first and last residue. The D gene is left open where the match is weak. The listing skips clone size in some rows; elsewhere it reads once, few, many or a size class.

.	TRBV10-3	.	TRBJ1-4	TGTGCCATCAGTGAAGGGCAGAAGCTAAATGAAAAACTGTTTTTT	CAISEGQKLNEKLFF
.	TRBV5-1	.	TRBJ1-5	TGCGCCAGCAGCTTGGAGGGTACTCAGCCCCAGCATTTT	CASSLEGTQPQHF
.	TRBV4-2	once	TRBJ2-3	TGTGCCAGCAGCCTCAAGGGGGGCCTCCTCACAGATACGCAGTATTTT	CASSLKGGLLTDTQYF
.	TRBV5-1	.	TRBJ1-5	TGCGCCAGCAGCCTTCGGGGGGGCAATCAGCCCCAGCATTTT	CASSLRGGNQPQHF
.	TRBV14	.	TRBJ1-1	TGTGCCAGCTCAACTCCAGAAAACACTGAAGCTTTCTTT	CASSTPENTEAFF
.	TRBV29-1	.	TRBJ2-3	TGCAGCGTTGGGGGGCGAAGCACAGATACGCAGTATTTT	CSVGGRSTDTQYF
.	TRBV5-8	.	TRBJ1-1	TGTGCCAGCAGCCCCGGTCTCCCGGGCACTGAAGCTTTCTTT	CASSPGLPGTEAFF
TRBD1	TRBV5-4	.	TRBJ1-1	TGTGCCAGCAGCTTAAGACAGGGGGGAAATGTGGACACTGAAGCTTTCTTT	CASSLRQGGNVDTEAFF
.	TRBV5-1	.	TRBJ2-4	TGCGCCAGCAGTTCTGGGGGAGCCCTAGCCAAAAACATTCAGTACTTC	CASSSGGALAKNIQYF
.	TRBV30	.	TRBJ1-1	TGTGCCTGGACTCCCCGAGGGATTCGAAACACTGAAGCTTTCTTT	CAWTPRGIRNTEAFF
.	TRBV9	.	TRBJ1-2	TGTGCCAGCAGCGTAGGACAGATCCCTAACTATGGCTACACCTTC	CASSVGQIPNYGYTF
.	TRBV9	.	TRBJ1-5	TGTGCCAGCAGCGTAGGAGGACTTGTTGATCAGCCCCAGCATTTT	CASSVGGLVDQPQHF
TRBD1	TRBV19	.	TRBJ1-3	TGTGCCAGTAGTATCGGGACAGGGGGCAGCTCTGGAAACACCATATATTTT	CASSIGTGGSSGNTIYF
.	TRBV5-4	once	TRBJ2-5	TGTGCCAGCAGCTTGACTTCAGGGGCCAGGGAGACCCAGTACTTC	CASSLTSGARETQYF
.	TRBV7-3	.	TRBJ1-1	TGTGCCAGCAGTCCCTCGAATCTCCAGAACACTGAAGCTTTCTTT	CASSPSNLQNTEAFF
TRBD1	TRBV2	once	TRBJ1-5	TGTGCCAGCAGGCCAACAGGGGGCGCGGGTCAGCCCCAGCATTTT	CASRPTGGAGQPQHF
.	TRBV7-9	once	TRBJ2-2	TGTGCCAGCAGCTTTTTCGGGGGGCGCGGCACCGGGGAGCTGTTTTTT	CASSFFGGRGTGELFF
.	TRBV6-2/TRBV6-3	.	TRBJ2-7	TGTGCCAGCAGTTTGAGCTCCTACGAGCAGTACTTC	CASSLSSYEQYF
.	TRBV4-1	.	TRBJ1-3	TGCGCCAGCAGCCAAGAGAGGGAAGCACGCTGGAACACCATATATTTT	CASSQEREARWNTIYF
TRBD1	TRBV7-9	.	TRBJ1-2	TGTGCCAGCAGCGCCCGGGACAGGGGTAGCTATGGCTACACCTTC	CASSARDRGSYGYTF
TRBD1	TRBV29-1	.	TRBJ1-1	TGCAGCGTTAGACCGGGACAGGGGTACTTGAACACTGAAGCTTTCTTT	CSVRPGQGYLNTEAFF
TRBD1	TRBV6-4	.	TRBJ1-4	TGTGCCAGCACCCAGTGGGACAGGGGTGAAAAACTGTTTTTT	CASTQWDRGEKLFF
TRBD1	TRBV15	once	TRBJ2-5	TGTGCCACCAGGACCGACAGGGGGCGAGCGGAGACCCAGTACTTC	CATRTDRGRAETQYF
.	TRBV12-3/TRBV12-4	.	TRBJ2-7	TGTGCCAGCAGAGTAGGGCAGGGCAGCGAGCAGTACTTC	CASRVGQGSEQYF
.	TRBV6-5	few	TRBJ1-4	TGTGCCAGCAGTTACTCTGCCAGGCAGGAATCCTTGTTTTTT	CASSYSARQESLFF
TRBD1	TRBV18	.	TRBJ1-2	TGTGCCAGCTCACCGGGGCAGGGGGCCCTTTTTAACTATGGCTACACCTTC	CASSPGQGALFNYGYTF
.	TRBV19	.	TRBJ1-5	TGTGCCAGTAGTGGTGCCAGGAGCAATCAGCCCCAGCATTTT	CASSGARSNQPQHF
.	TRBV7-2	.	TRBJ1-5	TGTGCCAGCAGCTCGGGAAGCAATCAGCCCCAGCATTTT	CASSSGSNQPQHF
.	TRBV5-1	.	TRBJ2-2	TGCGCCAGCAGCTTAAGTAGGGTTACCGGGGAGCTGTTTTTT	CASSLSRVTGELFF
.	TRBV19	.	TRBJ1-5	TGTGCCAGTAGTATCCACCACAGGGAAGGAGGCAATCAGCCCCAGCATTTT	CASSIHHREGGNQPQHF
TRBD1	TRBV19	few	TRBJ1-5	TGTGCCAGTAGTATTAGCCGACAGGGGAATCAGCCCCAGCATTTT	CASSISRQGNQPQHF
TRBD2	TRBV5-5	.	TRBJ2-7	TGTGCCAGCAGCTTGATGACTAGCGGGGGGAGGTACGAGCAGTACTTC	CASSLMTSGGRYEQYF
TRBD2	TRBV4-3	few	TRBJ2-2	TGCGCCAGCAGCCAAGATATGAGCGGGGGGCGGACCGGGGAGCTGTTTTTT	CASSQDMSGGRTGELFF
.	TRBV7-9	.	TRBJ2-1	TGTGCCAGCAGGCCTCAAGGGGTCGAGCAGTTCTTC	CASRPQGVEQFF
.	TRBV3-1/TRBV3-2	few	TRBJ2-5	TGTGCCAGCAGCCGACAGCCGTACCAAGAGACCCAGTACTTC	CASSRQPYQETQYF
.	TRBV14	.	TRBJ1-3	TGTGCCAGCAGCCGTGACAGGTCTGGAAACACCATATATTTT	CASSRDRSGNTIYF
.	TRBV6-5	.	TRBJ1-2	TGTGCCAGCAGGGTTCAGGGACGCTATGGCTACACCTTC	CASRVQGRYGYTF
.	TRBV12-3/TRBV12-4	.	TRBJ1-2	TGTGCCAGCAGTTTATCAGGGAACTATGGCTACACCTTC	CASSLSGNYGYTF
.	TRBV5-6	.	TRBJ2-5	TGTGCCAGCAGCTTTACCCCGGGGACCGGGGGGACCCAGTACTTC	CASSFTPGTGGTQYF
.	TRBV5-1	.	TRBJ1-1	TGCGCCAGCAGCTTCGTAGATGGGGCTGAAGCTTTCTTT	CASSFVDGAEAFF
TRBD2	TRBV4-1	.	TRBJ2-7	TGCGCCAGCAGCCACAGATTTGCGGGGGACCCTCCCTACGAGCAGTACTTC	CASSHRFAGDPPYEQYF
.	TRBV13	.	TRBJ1-6	TGTGCCAGCAGCTTAGCCCTCAGCGGTTCACCCCTCCACTTT	CASSLALSGSPLHF
TRBD2	TRBV6-5	once	TRBJ2-3	TGTGCTTCCGGGCCCCGCCGGGGGGAAGATACGCAGTATTTT	CASGPRRGEDTQYF
TRBD1	TRBV18	.	TRBJ1-2	TGTGCCAGCTCACCCGGGACAGATATTCCCGCCTATGGCTACACCTTC	CASSPGTDIPAYGYTF
.	TRBV11-1	.	TRBJ1-1	TGTGCCAGCACGGGAGCAGCCTTGAACACTGAAGCTTTCTTT	CASTGAALNTEAFF
.	TRBV19	.	TRBJ1-3	TGTGCCAGTAGGACGGTCTCCTCTGGAAACACCATATATTTT	CASRTVSSGNTIYF
.	TRBV7-2	.	TRBJ2-7	TGTGCCAGCAGCTTAACGGGAGCCTACGAGCAGTACTTC	CASSLTGAYEQYF
.	TRBV20-1	.	TRBJ1-1	TGCAGTGCTAGTTGGGGAGAGGGGCTGAACACTGAAGCTTTCTTT	CSASWGEGLNTEAFF
.	TRBV2	.	TRBJ1-1	TGTGCCAGCAGTGCTAGATTGAACACTGAAGCTTTCTTT	CASSARLNTEAFF
TRBD1	TRBV30	.	TRBJ1-2	TGTGCCTGGAGTGCGACAGGGGGCTACACCTTC	CAWSATGGYTF
TRBD2	TRBV25-1	.	TRBJ2-1	TGTGCCAGCATTTCAAGCGGGGGAGCCTACAATGAGCAGTTCTTC	CASISSGGAYNEQFF
.	TRBV19	.	TRBJ1-5	TGTGCCAGTACACAGGCCCACAATCAGCCCCAGCATTTT	CASTQAHNQPQHF
TRBD1	TRBV4-2	once	TRBJ2-7	TGTGCCAGCAGCCAAGCGACAGGGGCCTCCTACGAGCAGTACTTC	CASSQATGASYEQYF
.	TRBV6-6	.	TRBJ2-5	TGTGCCAGCAGCCAGGGTCAAGAGACCCAGTACTTC	CASSQGQETQYF
.	TRBV9	.	TRBJ2-2	TGTGCCAGCAGCGCCCACAGGGTGGAGGCCGGGGAGCTGTTTTTT	CASSAHRVEAGELFF
TRBD1	TRBV6-1	.	TRBJ1-4	TGTGCCAGCAGTGAAGCCCCTAACAGGGGGGTACGAAAACTGTTTTTT	CASSEAPNRGVRKLFF
.	TRBV19	.	TRBJ2-2	TGTGCCAGTAGTATAGGGAGGGGGTGGCAAACCGGGGAGCTGTTTTTT	CASSIGRGWQTGELFF
.	TRBV6-1	.	TRBJ2-7	TGTGCCAGCAGTGAACCGGGCTCTCCCGCCTACGAGCAGTACTTC	CASSEPGSPAYEQYF
.	TRBV2	.	TRBJ1-2	TGTGCCAGCAGTGAGGGACATCCTTATGGCTACACCTTC	CASSEGHPYGYTF